The T cell receptor (beta chain) under discussion was sequenced for a study of shared clonotypes between healthy human individuals. Overall study results and limits: What limited the represented genetic and exposure-history diversity was the small number of donors. Approximately 5.3% was the fraction of naive CD4 clonotypes found shared across four donors. It was the non-shared clonotypes that had lower generation probabilities than clonotypes shared by all four donors.

Clones were sequenced by immunoSEQ multiplex PCR, and TCRdb holds only the in-frame ones, with some missing. The sample consists of hundreds of thousands of clones, around 87% of them appearing once. Germline loops: CDR1 SQVTM, CDR2 ANQGSEA. The CDR3 extends over 14 amino acids. Unmatched junction bases numbered 5, after V lost 2 bases and J lost 4 bases. This clone was counted ten times or more. What it recognizes is unknown. The sample consisted of memory CD8+ T cells sorted from blood. Noted subset: CD45RO+ cells pooled with CCR7-negative TemRA cells. This sequence was found in a man between 18 and 35 years old in good health. The chain joins TRBV29-1 to TRBJ2-1; TRBD1 agrees at 7 bases. The CDR3 protein is CSVERTGDYNEQFF. The CDR3 nucleotides are TGCAGCGTTGAAAGGACAGGAGATTACAATGAGCAGTTCTTC.